The clone carrying this TCR beta chain was seen only a few times. The sample comes from a study of identical twins. TCRdb analysed the 5' RACE reads with MiXCR anew, one entry per CDR3 protein. The sample records nearly 900,000 distinct CDR3 sequences, 12% being singletons. Germline V gene sequence: CDR1 MNHEY, CDR2 SVGAGI. This CDR3 has 15 amino acids. Germline trimming cut 1 base from V and 4 bases from J; bases unmatched to any gene: 4. The same data also contributed to another study, on yellow fever vaccine responses in identical twins.

The gene calls are TRBV6-5 and TRBJ2-3, with TRBD2 matching over 8 bases. Input material: PBMCs. The receptor was isolated from a woman under 30 in good health. CDR3 sequence: CASSYYGGEADTQYF. The DNA of the CDR3 is TGTGCCAGCAGTTACTACGGGGGGGAGGCAGATACGCAGTATTTT.